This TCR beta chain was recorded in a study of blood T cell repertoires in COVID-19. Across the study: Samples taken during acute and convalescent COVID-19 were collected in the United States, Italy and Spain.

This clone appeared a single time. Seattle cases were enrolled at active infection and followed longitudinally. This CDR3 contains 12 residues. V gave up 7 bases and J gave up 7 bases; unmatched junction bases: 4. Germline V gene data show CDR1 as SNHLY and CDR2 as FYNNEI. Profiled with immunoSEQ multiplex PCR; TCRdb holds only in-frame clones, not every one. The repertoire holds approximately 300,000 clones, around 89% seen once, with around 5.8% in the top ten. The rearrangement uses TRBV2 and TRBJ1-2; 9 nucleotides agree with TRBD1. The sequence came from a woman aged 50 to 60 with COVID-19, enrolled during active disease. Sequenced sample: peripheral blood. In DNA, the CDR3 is TGTGCCAGCATGCGGGACAGGGCTGGCTACACCTTC. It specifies CASMRDRAGYTF.